This T cell receptor beta chain was captured by sequencing in a study of graft-versus-host responses after intestinal transplantation. Study background: Isolated intestinal, liver-intestinal, or multivisceral transplants had been given to the recipients. Every transplant recipient was induced with anti-thymocyte globulin, then maintained on tacrolimus and steroids for two to three years. Whole-study findings and limits: GvH clones turned up in recipient marrow; some had shown up first in ileum or blood. Allograft clonal ratios (graft-versus-host to host-versus-graft) were high in patients who had graft-donor T cell macrochimerism.

Comment on this clone: Its antigen is as yet unknown.

Only in-frame clones appear in the TCRdb table, and some are missing; sequencing was by immunoSEQ multiplex PCR. The sample shows 90,000 to 100,000 clones, around 88% of them seen only once. CDR1 MNHEY and CDR2 SVGAGI come from the germline V gene. The CDR3 loop spans 13 amino acids. The V end lost 5 bases, the J end lost 6 bases, and 13 bases lay between the germline ends. Sequencing was performed on PBMCs, taken 255 days after intestinal transplant. This sequence was found in a human patient who received an intestinal transplant, so some T cells may come from the graft donor. The rearrangement links TRBV6-5 to TRBJ1-1; unclear D gene. CDR3 in DNA: TGTGCCAGCAGTCGGGCCGATCGCGCTGAAGCTTTCTTT. The encoded protein is CASSRADRAEAFF.